One sample yielded the 28 T cell receptor beta chains listed below, sequenced in a study of Ad26.COV2.S vaccination and SARS-CoV-2 variants. Treatment denoted: about 20 received Ad26.COV2.S at low or high dose, single or two shots; roughly 5 received placebo; per-sample allocation not given. Sampling was done on day 63 after the first vaccine or placebo injection. Data came from immunoSEQ multiplex PCR; TCRdb stores just in-frame clones and leaves some out. The data show about 500,000 clones, nearly 90% seen once. The sequenced sample was peripheral blood, obtained in a trial of Ad26.COV2.S vaccine versus placebo. These TCRs come from a person aged 18 to 59 who received the Ad26.COV2.S COVID-19 vaccine or a placebo.

This sequence joins TRBV5-8 and TRBJ1-4; D uncertain. Per the germline V gene, CDR1 is SGHTS and CDR2 is YDEGEE. V lost 4 bases to trimming and J lost 5 bases, with 9 bases between them. The CDR3 has 13 amino acids. The CDR3 is CASSGGPNEKLFF. As DNA, the CDR3 is TGTGCCAGCAGCGGCGGACCCAATGAAAAACTGTTTTTT.

This sequence joins TRBV18 and TRBJ2-3; D possibly matches TRBD1 or TRBD2 (5 bases each). The CDR3 is 16 residues long. V was pared by 0 bases and J by 2 bases, with 12 bases between. CDR1 is KGHSH, CDR2 LQKENI, per germline. The CDR3 is CASSPPQGRVTDTQYF. The CDR3 region has the DNA TGTGCCAGCTCACCACCCCAGGGACGTGTCACAGATACGCAGTATTTT.

Concerning this clone itself: The same CDR3 can be traced to other DNA sequences in this sample. V gene TRBV6-5 combines with J gene TRBJ2-3; D remains unclear. Germline CDR1 and CDR2: MNHEY and SVGAGI. V lost 6 bases, J lost 2 bases, and 6 bases lay in between. The CDR3 covers 12 residues. CDR3 nucleotide sequence: TGTGCCAGCAGCCCATCCACAGATACGCAGTATTTT. Amino acids: CASSPSTDTQYF.

The gene calls are TRBV6-5 and TRBJ1-2; D is undetermined. Germline CDR1 and CDR2: MNHEY and SVGAGI. Trimming removed 2 bases from V and 4 bases from J, with 14 bases in between. The CDR3 loop spans 15 amino acids. CDR3 loop: CASSYSPVSSYGYTF. In DNA, the CDR3 is TGTGCCAGCAGTTACAGTCCGGTTTCATCCTATGGCTACACCTTC.

This clone was seen a handful of times. V and J are TRBV19 and TRBJ1-5; TRBD1 aligns across 7 bases. This CDR3 is built from 14 residues. Germline V lookup: CDR1 LNHDA, CDR2 SQIVND (reference sequence). Losses at the gene ends were 4 bases for V and 6 bases for J; bases not matched to a gene: 6. The CDR3 here is CASSTGGNGQPQHF. CDR3 DNA: TGTGCCAGTAGTACAGGGGGTAACGGTCAGCCCCAGCATTTT.

This clone was found a few times. The rearrangement uses TRBV7-8 and TRBJ1-1; the D gene is possibly TRBD1 (5 bases). The CDR3 runs 15 residues. V gave up 3 bases and J gave up 1 base, with 12 bases separating them. CDR1 SGHVS and CDR2 FQNEAQ come from the germline V gene. The CDR3 sequence is CASSFGAVPNTEAFF. The CDR3 DNA reads TGTGCCAGCAGCTTTGGGGCAGTTCCGAACACTGAAGCTTTCTTT.

The chain joins TRBV5-1 to TRBJ1-6, with 7 bases fitting TRBD1. The CDR3 is 13 amino acids. The germline V gene encodes CDR1 SGHRS and CDR2 YFSETQ. Trimming removed 9 bases from V and 8 bases from J; junction bases left unmatched: 8. CDR3 protein: CATRDREDSPLHF. CDR3 DNA: TGCGCCACCCGAGACAGGGAGGATTCACCCCTCCACTTT. The full variable domain, completed using reference TRBV5-1 and TRBJ1-6, is KAGVTQTPRYLIKTRGQQVTLSCSPISGHRSVSWYQQTPGQGLQFLFEYFSETQRNKGNFPGRFSGRQFSNSRSEMNVSTLELGDSALYLCATRDREDSPLHFGNGTRLTVT.

V and J are TRBV28 and TRBJ2-1; D not resolved. The CDR3 totals 14 residues. The ends were cut back, 5 bases at V and 9 bases at J, with 17 bases in the middle. Germline CDR1 MDHEN, CDR2 SYDVKM. In nucleotides, the CDR3 is TGTGCCAGCAGTGGCGTGGCTTTCTCTCCTGAGCAGTTCTTC. It yields the protein CASSGVAFSPEQFF.

This sequence joins TRBV7-9 and TRBJ2-1; D call uncertain. Between the trimmed V and J ends, which lost 1 base and 8 bases, there was a span of 9 bases. CDR1 is SEHNR, CDR2 FQNEAQ, per germline (reference sequence). The CDR3 sequence is 13 residues long. CDR3 in amino acids: CASSLVWWDEQFF. The CDR3 DNA reads TGTGCCAGCAGCTTAGTCTGGTGGGATGAGCAGTTCTTC.

V usage is TRBV28 and J usage is TRBJ1-2; 7 bases align to TRBD1. V was clipped by 2 bases and J by 1 base; unmatched bases: 10. CDR1 is MDHEN and CDR2 is SYDVKM in the germline V gene. The CDR3 has 17 amino acids. The CDR3, as DNA: TGTGCCAGCAGTTTAGTGGAAGGGGACAGTTTTAACTATGGCTACACCTTC. It translates to CASSLVEGDSFNYGYTF.

This sequence joins TRBV5-6 and TRBJ1-1, with no clear D. V shed 1 base and J shed 7 bases, with 11 bases lying between them. The germline CDR1 and CDR2 sequences are SGHDT and YYEEEE. The CDR3 spans 13 residues. The DNA for the CDR3 is TGTGCCAGCAGCTTGCCAGATCACAGTGAAGCTTTCTTT. This codes for CASSLPDHSEAFF.

The chain's CDR3 is CAWSLRGEQYF. The CDR3 DNA sequence: TGTGCCTGGAGTCTCCGGGGAGAGCAGTACTTC. The V gene is TRBV30, the J gene TRBJ2-7; D may be TRBD2 (5 bases). Per the germline V gene, CDR1 is GTSNPN and CDR2 is SVGIG (reference sequence). V gave up 2 bases and J gave up 7 bases, with 9 bases separating them. The CDR3 consists of 11 residues.

The chain recombines TRBV28 with TRBJ1-6, with 11 bases fitting TRBD1. The CDR3 runs to 16 residues. The V segment lost 3 bases and the J segment 7 bases; nucleotides outside the gene matches: 5. CDR1 and CDR2 from the germline V gene are MDHEN and SYDVKM. The CDR3 sequence is CASSFFRTGGNSPLHF. The CDR3 region has the DNA TGTGCCAGCAGTTTTTTTAGGACAGGGGGCAATTCACCCCTCCACTTT.

The chain links TRBV18 to TRBJ2-3; D gene unclear. V was trimmed by 4 bases and J by 1 base, leaving 9 bases between them. Per the germline V gene, CDR1 is KGHSH and CDR2 is LQKENI. The CDR3 runs to 14 residues. The CDR3 DNA is TGTGCCAGCTCACAGGGAACGGGCACAGATACGCAGTATTTT. Translation gives CASSQGTGTDTQYF.

This clone was observed a single time. The V gene is TRBV11-3, the J gene TRBJ2-1, with 9 bases fitting TRBD2. Germline CDR1 reads SGHNT; CDR2 reads YENEEA. Germline trimming cut 4 bases from V and 6 bases from J; bases unmatched to any gene: 7. CDR3 length: 15 amino acids. The CDR3, as DNA: TGTGCCAGCAGCTACAAGCGGGGGGCATCCAATGAGCAGTTCTTC. Its translation: CASSYKRGASNEQFF.

The rearrangement joins TRBV4-3 to TRBJ1-3; D gene uncertain. The V and J ends lost 0 bases and 2 bases respectively, with 14 bases between them. This CDR3 spans 17 amino acids. Germline V gene lookup returns CDR1 LGHNA and CDR2 YSLEER. The CDR3 region is CASSQERRVEAGNTIYF. For the CDR3, the DNA is TGCGCCAGCAGCCAAGAAAGGCGGGTAGAGGCTGGAAACACCATATATTTT.

The rearrangement links TRBV6-2 or TRBV6-3 to TRBJ2-7, with 9 bases identical to TRBD1. Trimming removed 6 bases from V and 8 bases from J; junction bases left unmatched: 17. The V gene's germline CDR1 is MNHEY and CDR2 SVGEGT. The CDR3 loop spans 16 amino acids. The CDR3 loop is CASSHRIGQGRFQQYF. CDR3 sequence (DNA): TGTGCCAGCAGCCACCGGATTGGACAGGGGCGGTTCCAGCAGTACTTC.

Written as DNA, the CDR3 is TGTGCCAGCACTGCACTAGCGTCTTACGAGCAGTACTTC. This codes for CASTALASYEQYF. The chain links TRBV2 to TRBJ2-7, with 7 bases identical to TRBD2. The germline CDR1 and CDR2 sequences are SNHLY and FYNNEI. The CDR3 extends over 13 amino acids. Unmatched junction bases numbered 7, after V lost 7 bases and J lost 4 bases.

This chain joins TRBV2 and TRBJ1-1; TRBD1 aligns across 7 bases. Germline V lookup: CDR1 SNHLY, CDR2 FYNNEI. The trim removed 3 bases at V and 0 bases at J, leaving 4 bases unmatched. This CDR3 comprises 15 residues. The CDR3 region is CASSDLTGMNTEAFF. The CDR3 DNA is TGTGCCAGCAGTGATCTGACAGGGATGAACACTGAAGCTTTCTTT.

In DNA, the CDR3 is TGCGCCAGCAGCCTTACGGGACAGGGGGCTGGAAACACCATATATTTT. This translates into CASSLTGQGAGNTIYF. V is TRBV4-1 and J is TRBJ1-3, with 11 positions matching TRBD1. J lost 2 bases, V lost 4 bases, and 4 bases had no gene match. The CDR3 has 16 amino acids. The germline V gene encodes CDR1 MGHRA and CDR2 YSYEKL.

V and J are TRBV6-1 and TRBJ2-7, with D uncertain. Germline V gene lookup returns CDR1 MNHNS and CDR2 SASEGT. Trimming took 2 bases from V and 6 from J, leaving 8 bases between them. The CDR3 contains 12 residues. The CDR3 DNA reads as TGTGCCAGCAGTGAATCGGGTACCGAGCAGTACTTC. Amino acid sequence: CASSESGTEQYF.

The chain recombines TRBV27 with TRBJ2-1; D might be TRBD1 (7 bases). Germline V gives CDR1 MNHEY, CDR2 SMNVEV (reference sequence). V was trimmed by 6 bases and J by 9 bases, leaving 27 bases between them. The CDR3 is 17 residues long. The CDR3 nucleotides read TGTGCCAGCAGCCACCTACCAGGGACAGCCGCGGAGGGTGAGCAGTTCTTC. Translation: CASSHLPGTAAEGEQFF.

V and J are TRBV7-6 and TRBJ1-4; no reliable D call. Germline V gives CDR1 SGHVS, CDR2 FNYEAQ. CDR3 size: 17 residues. Trimming removed 1 base from V and 3 bases from J, with 15 bases in between. In DNA form, the CDR3 reads TGTGCCAGCAGCTTAGTAGTTCGGGGATCGGCTAATGAAAAACTGTTTTTT. Protein: CASSLVVRGSANEKLFF.

The chain couples TRBV11-3 to TRBJ2-3; weak D call: TRBD1 (6 bases). The CDR3 has 17 residues. Trimming cost V 3 bases and J 0 bases, with 16 bases left between them. The V gene's germline CDR1 is SGHNT and CDR2 YENEEA. CDR3 sequence: CASSLGAKKGSTDTQYF. Written as DNA, the CDR3 is TGTGCCAGCAGCTTGGGGGCTAAGAAAGGGAGCACAGATACGCAGTATTTT.

The rearrangement uses TRBV7-9 and TRBJ1-2; 7 nucleotides line up with TRBD1. V lost 5 bases to trimming and J lost 0 bases; unmatched junction nucleotides: 9. The CDR3 runs to 16 residues. The V gene's germline CDR1 is SEHNR and CDR2 FQNEAQ (reference sequence). CDR3 amino acids: CASSLLGQQPNYGYTF. CDR3 bases: TGTGCCAGCAGCCTTTTGGGACAGCAACCTAACTATGGCTACACCTTC.

The chain joins TRBV19 to TRBJ1-1, with 7 nucleotides matching TRBD1. Unmatched junction bases numbered 25, after V lost 9 bases and J lost 0 bases. The CDR3 extends over 20 amino acids. Germline CDR1 reads LNHDA; CDR2 reads SQIVND (reference sequence). For the CDR3, the DNA is TGTGCCAGCTCAAGAGGCCCAATTATCCGGGACAGCTACATGAACACTGAAGCTTTCTTT. Translation: CASSRGPIIRDSYMNTEAFF.

The V gene is TRBV7-9, the J gene TRBJ1-6; no clear D gene. Trimming shortened V by 1 base and J by 10 bases, and 11 bases separated the two germline ends. The CDR3 is 14 residues long. In germline, CDR1 is SEHNR, CDR2 FQNEAQ (reference sequence). The CDR3 spells CASSLVGLPSPLHF. The CDR3 DNA reads as TGTGCCAGCAGCTTAGTGGGGTTACCGTCACCCCTCCACTTT.

This clone has just a few counts. The V and J genes are TRBV27 and TRBJ1-2; TRBD1 aligns across 11 bases. The CDR3 is 17 amino acids. V dropped 3 bases and J dropped 2; count of bases not matched to a gene: 8. From germline, CDR1 is MNHEY and CDR2 SMNVEV (reference sequence). CDR3 protein: CASSFSPGQGANYGYTF. CDR3 bases: TGTGCCAGCAGTTTCTCCCCTGGACAGGGGGCAAACTATGGCTACACCTTC.